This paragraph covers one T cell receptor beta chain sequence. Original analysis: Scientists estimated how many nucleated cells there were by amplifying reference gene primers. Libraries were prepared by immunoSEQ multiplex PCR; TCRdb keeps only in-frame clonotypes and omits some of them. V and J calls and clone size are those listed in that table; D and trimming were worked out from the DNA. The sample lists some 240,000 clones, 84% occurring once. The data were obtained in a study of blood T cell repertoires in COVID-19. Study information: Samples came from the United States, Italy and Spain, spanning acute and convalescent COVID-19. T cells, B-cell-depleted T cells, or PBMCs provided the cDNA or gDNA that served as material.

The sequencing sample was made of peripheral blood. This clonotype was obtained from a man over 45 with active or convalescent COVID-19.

In DNA form, the CDR3 reads TGTGCCAGCAGCCCTCGGACAGGGGGCTACACTGAAGCTTTCTTT. Encoded protein: CASSPRTGGYTEAFF. The chain uses TRBV7-6 and TRBJ1-1, with 11 bases fitting TRBD1. Germline CDR1 and CDR2: SGHVS and FNYEAQ. V was pared by 5 bases and J by 3 bases, with 5 bases of the junction left unmatched. The length of the CDR3 is 15 residues.